A single sample is the source of the 11 T cell receptor beta chains below, sequenced in a study of T cells after yellow fever vaccination (dated by TCRdb to the late 2010s). Interpreted using the paper, the treatment or condition label stands for: live attenuated yellow fever vaccine strain. The method behind the library was 5' RACE. TCRdb shows the sequencer as Illumina HiSeq 2500. TCRdb reprocessed the public reads (quality trimming at Q25 with fastp, clone calling with MiXCR) and kept in-frame beta chains. Identical CDR3 protein sequences are pooled into one entry, listed with their most common genes and DNA. This sample is represented by some 320,000 distinct CDR3 sequences; about 8.7% of them were singletons. 15% to 20% of the sample goes to the ten largest clones. The material sequenced was PBMCs, taken on the day of the first yellow fever vaccination. These receptors were obtained from a man between 18 and 29 years old who received the YFV17D yellow fever vaccine.

This chain joins TRBV6-1 and TRBJ1-1; D possibly corresponds to TRBD1 (5 bases). In germline, CDR1 is MNHNS, CDR2 SASEGT. The germline V and J ends were trimmed by 6 bases and 6 bases, with 14 bases remaining between them. The CDR3 contains 13 residues. CDR3 sequence: CASRFPGMSEAFF. CDR3 nucleotide sequence: TGTGCCAGCAGGTTTCCAGGGATGTCTGAAGCTTTCTTT.

This clonotype was counted only a few times. The rearrangement links TRBV27 to TRBJ1-1, with D possibly being TRBD1 (5 bases). The CDR3 runs to 13 residues. With 3 bases removed from V and 7 bases from J, the gap between germline ends came to 12 bases. The germline CDR1 and CDR2 sequences are MNHEY and SMNVEV (reference sequence). As DNA, the CDR3 is TGTGCCAGCAGTTTGACAGCCCAGCTTGAAGCTTTCTTT. This codes for CASSLTAQLEAFF.

This clonotype was counted a few times. This chain connects TRBV12-3 or TRBV12-4 to TRBJ1-6; no reliable D call. Trimming took off 3 bases at V and 4 bases at J, with 7 bases between the two ends. This CDR3 spans 14 amino acids. CDR3 DNA: TGTGCCAGCAGTTTGAGTCAGTATAATTCACCCCTCCACTTT. Amino acids: CASSLSQYNSPLHF.

This clonotype was picked up many times. CDR3 DNA sequence: TGTGCCAGCAAGGACAGGGGCCGGAGCTCCTACGAGCAGTACTTC. As protein: CASKDRGRSSYEQYF. V gene TRBV7-2 combines with J gene TRBJ2-7, with 9 bases fitting TRBD1. Trimming at V came to 7 bases and at J to 0 bases, leaving 7 bases not matched to a gene. Germline CDR1 and CDR2: SGHTA and FQGNSA. This CDR3 region has 15 residues.

This clonotype was observed many times. The CDR3 region has the DNA TGTGCCAGCAGCAACAGGGGAGATGAGCAGTTCTTC. Translating gives CASSNRGDEQFF. This rearrangement joins TRBV6-4 to TRBJ2-1, with 7 bases aligning to TRBD1. The CDR3 is 12 residues long. The ends lost 6 bases at V and 8 bases at J; junction bases unmatched: 4. CDR1 and CDR2 (germline): MRHNA, SNTAGT.

This clonotype showed up just a few times. V is TRBV10-2 and J is TRBJ2-7, with D possibly TRBD1 on 6 matching bases. CDR1 WSHSY and CDR2 SAAADI come from the germline V gene. This CDR3 comprises 15 residues. The V and J ends lost 2 bases and 0 bases respectively, with 11 bases between them. The CDR3 reads CASSEPTGYSYEQYF. The CDR3, as DNA: TGCGCCAGCAGTGAGCCTACAGGGTACTCCTACGAGCAGTACTTC.

Only a few counts were recorded for this clonotype. The chain employs TRBV4-1 and TRBJ1-4, with TRBD1 as a possible D gene (6 bases). Germline CDR1 reads MGHRA; CDR2 reads YSYEKL. V was pared by 1 base and J by 5 bases, with 11 bases between. The CDR3 covers 15 residues. This CDR3 is CASSQVGGPNEKLFF. CDR3 DNA sequence: TGCGCCAGCAGCCAAGTAGGGGGGCCGAATGAAAAACTGTTTTTT.

J is TRBJ2-5 and V is TRBV6-6; 7 nucleotides match TRBD1. The CDR3 is made up of 15 amino acids. V dropped 3 bases and J dropped 3; count of bases not matched to a gene: 7. Per germline, CDR1 MNHNY and CDR2 SVGAGI (reference sequence). CDR3 bases: TGTGCCAGCAGTTATGGGACAGAATGGAAAGAGACCCAGTACTTC. Residues: CASSYGTEWKETQYF.

This clonotype was detected a few times. The gene calls are TRBV9 and TRBJ2-5; 9 nucleotides line up with TRBD2. This CDR3 has 14 amino acids. Germline CDR1 SGDLS, CDR2 YYNGEE. The V gene end was trimmed by 4 bases and the J gene end by 5 bases; junction bases not matched to a gene: 6. For the CDR3, the DNA is TGTGCCAGCAGCAATAGCGGGGGCGCGGAGACCCAGTACTTC. Protein sequence: CASSNSGGAETQYF.

This clonotype has a handful of counts. The CDR3 DNA sequence: TGCGCCAGCAGCTTCATAAACATGAACACTGAAGCTTTCTTT. Its protein is CASSFINMNTEAFF. The rearrangement joins TRBV5-1 to TRBJ1-1; D ambiguous. The V and J ends lost 2 bases and 0 bases respectively, with 8 bases between them. CDR3 length: 14 residues. Germline lookup yields CDR1 SGHRS and CDR2 YFSETQ.

Only a few counts were recorded for this clonotype. The chain joins TRBV6-5 to TRBJ2-3, with D unresolved. The CDR3 extends over 16 amino acids. V lost 2 bases and J lost 0, with 12 bases in between. The germline CDR1 and CDR2 sequences are MNHEY and SVGAGI. CDR3 residues: CASSYKLGDSTDTQYF. CDR3 nucleotide sequence: TGTGCCAGCAGTTACAAGTTGGGCGATAGCACAGATACGCAGTATTTT.